The 3 T cell receptor beta chains given below trace back to one sample, sequenced in a study of T cells in Graves' hyperthyroidism and ophthalmopathy. Amplified TCR beta CDR3 regions derived from RNA transcripts. The TCR CDR3 first-round RT-PCR relied on the HTBI primer set. TCRdb reprocessed the multiplex PCR reads with MiXCR, giving one entry per CDR3 protein. Of 600,000 to 700,000 distinct CDR3 sequences listed, about 45% were seen once; the top ten hold less than 9.5%. The specimen was peripheral blood or thyroid tissue (not recorded which). These receptors were obtained from an adult man with Graves' disease, either hyperthyroidism or ophthalmopathy (not recorded which).

The rearrangement uses TRBV2 and TRBJ2-7, with D unresolved. This CDR3 comprises 12 residues. V shed 4 bases and J shed 7 bases, with 11 bases lying between them. Germline CDR1 SNHLY, CDR2 FYNNEI. The DNA of the CDR3 is TGTGCCAGCAGTGGCAGAGCTAGGGAGCAGTACTTC. Its protein is CASSGRAREQYF.

On this clonotype: One junction end does not reproduce the germline sequence, and a read error may be involved. This chain links TRBV7-8 with TRBJ2-7; D unresolved. The CDR3 runs 14 residues. Germline CDR1 reads SGHVS; CDR2 reads FQNEAQ. CDR3 sequence: CASGLGGSSYEQYF. The DNA for the CDR3 is TGTGCCAGCGGCTTAGGTGGCAGTTCCTACGAGCAGTACTTC.

V and J are TRBV29-1 and TRBJ1-6; 9 positions match TRBD1. This CDR3 comprises 14 residues. The V gene's germline CDR1 is SQVTM and CDR2 ANQGSEA. Trimming cost V 7 bases and J 5 bases; bases outside gene matches: 6. For the CDR3, the DNA is TGCAGCGGAAGAGGGACAGGGAATAATTCACCCCTCCACTTT. It specifies CSGRGTGNNSPLHF.